The present entry profiles one TCR beta chain with its context. What it binds is not known. This specimen comes from a study of cytomegalovirus exposure and HLA in healthy donors. Study-wide results and limits: In an earlier analysis, most TCR beta V segments were productive about 87% or about 30% of the time. Later examination showed HLA-associated TCR beta chains had greater clonal expansion than equally common others. Highly shared variants forming one cluster were likely a sequencing artifact. Immune exposure information comprised only CMV serostatus.

With 60 Vbeta and 13 Jbeta primers, the PCR was carried out. Generated by immunoSEQ multiplex PCR, the TCRdb table keeps only in-frame clones and is missing some. This table has 130,000 to 150,000 clones, over 70% appearing once. Germline CDR1 and CDR2: SGHVS and FQNEAQ. The trim removed 5 bases at V and 1 base at J, leaving 9 bases unmatched. The CDR3 is 17 residues long. The sequenced sample was PBMCs. The TCR sequence derives from a man younger than 35 in good health and CMV-seronegative. This chain links TRBV7-8 with TRBJ2-5; 11 bases fit TRBD2. CDR3 loop: CASSPNGLAGLQETQYF. CDR3 DNA: TGTGCCAGCAGCCCAAACGGACTAGCGGGCCTCCAAGAGACCCAGTACTTC.